This TCR beta chain was retrieved from a study of beta chain features in type 1 diabetes. General study results and limits: There was a moderate but significant shortening of TCRB CDR3s in all four CD4+ subsets of Type 1 diabetes patients. A potential PCR bias toward shorter templates would be equal in patient and control samples.

Germline V gene sequence: CDR1 MNHEY, CDR2 SMNVEV (reference sequence). Trimming removed 2 bases at V and 7 bases at J, with 10 bases between. The length of the CDR3 is 13 residues. This clone has only a few counts. Its antigen is not known. Expressed TCRB transcripts were sequenced because the entire RNA isolate underwent reverse transcription. Using immunoSEQ multiplex PCR, the repertoire was profiled, and TCRdb retains in-frame clones only, with some absent. The sample records 400,000 to 600,000 clones, approximately 30% being singletons. The TCR sequence derives from a man aged 18 to 35 in good health. The sample taken for sequencing was naive CD4+ T cells from blood. This chain uses TRBV27 with TRBJ2-3; D is unclear. The CDR3 nucleotides are TGTGCCAGCAGTTTAGTACCTAGGTATACGCAGTATTTT. Protein sequence: CASSLVPRYTQYF.